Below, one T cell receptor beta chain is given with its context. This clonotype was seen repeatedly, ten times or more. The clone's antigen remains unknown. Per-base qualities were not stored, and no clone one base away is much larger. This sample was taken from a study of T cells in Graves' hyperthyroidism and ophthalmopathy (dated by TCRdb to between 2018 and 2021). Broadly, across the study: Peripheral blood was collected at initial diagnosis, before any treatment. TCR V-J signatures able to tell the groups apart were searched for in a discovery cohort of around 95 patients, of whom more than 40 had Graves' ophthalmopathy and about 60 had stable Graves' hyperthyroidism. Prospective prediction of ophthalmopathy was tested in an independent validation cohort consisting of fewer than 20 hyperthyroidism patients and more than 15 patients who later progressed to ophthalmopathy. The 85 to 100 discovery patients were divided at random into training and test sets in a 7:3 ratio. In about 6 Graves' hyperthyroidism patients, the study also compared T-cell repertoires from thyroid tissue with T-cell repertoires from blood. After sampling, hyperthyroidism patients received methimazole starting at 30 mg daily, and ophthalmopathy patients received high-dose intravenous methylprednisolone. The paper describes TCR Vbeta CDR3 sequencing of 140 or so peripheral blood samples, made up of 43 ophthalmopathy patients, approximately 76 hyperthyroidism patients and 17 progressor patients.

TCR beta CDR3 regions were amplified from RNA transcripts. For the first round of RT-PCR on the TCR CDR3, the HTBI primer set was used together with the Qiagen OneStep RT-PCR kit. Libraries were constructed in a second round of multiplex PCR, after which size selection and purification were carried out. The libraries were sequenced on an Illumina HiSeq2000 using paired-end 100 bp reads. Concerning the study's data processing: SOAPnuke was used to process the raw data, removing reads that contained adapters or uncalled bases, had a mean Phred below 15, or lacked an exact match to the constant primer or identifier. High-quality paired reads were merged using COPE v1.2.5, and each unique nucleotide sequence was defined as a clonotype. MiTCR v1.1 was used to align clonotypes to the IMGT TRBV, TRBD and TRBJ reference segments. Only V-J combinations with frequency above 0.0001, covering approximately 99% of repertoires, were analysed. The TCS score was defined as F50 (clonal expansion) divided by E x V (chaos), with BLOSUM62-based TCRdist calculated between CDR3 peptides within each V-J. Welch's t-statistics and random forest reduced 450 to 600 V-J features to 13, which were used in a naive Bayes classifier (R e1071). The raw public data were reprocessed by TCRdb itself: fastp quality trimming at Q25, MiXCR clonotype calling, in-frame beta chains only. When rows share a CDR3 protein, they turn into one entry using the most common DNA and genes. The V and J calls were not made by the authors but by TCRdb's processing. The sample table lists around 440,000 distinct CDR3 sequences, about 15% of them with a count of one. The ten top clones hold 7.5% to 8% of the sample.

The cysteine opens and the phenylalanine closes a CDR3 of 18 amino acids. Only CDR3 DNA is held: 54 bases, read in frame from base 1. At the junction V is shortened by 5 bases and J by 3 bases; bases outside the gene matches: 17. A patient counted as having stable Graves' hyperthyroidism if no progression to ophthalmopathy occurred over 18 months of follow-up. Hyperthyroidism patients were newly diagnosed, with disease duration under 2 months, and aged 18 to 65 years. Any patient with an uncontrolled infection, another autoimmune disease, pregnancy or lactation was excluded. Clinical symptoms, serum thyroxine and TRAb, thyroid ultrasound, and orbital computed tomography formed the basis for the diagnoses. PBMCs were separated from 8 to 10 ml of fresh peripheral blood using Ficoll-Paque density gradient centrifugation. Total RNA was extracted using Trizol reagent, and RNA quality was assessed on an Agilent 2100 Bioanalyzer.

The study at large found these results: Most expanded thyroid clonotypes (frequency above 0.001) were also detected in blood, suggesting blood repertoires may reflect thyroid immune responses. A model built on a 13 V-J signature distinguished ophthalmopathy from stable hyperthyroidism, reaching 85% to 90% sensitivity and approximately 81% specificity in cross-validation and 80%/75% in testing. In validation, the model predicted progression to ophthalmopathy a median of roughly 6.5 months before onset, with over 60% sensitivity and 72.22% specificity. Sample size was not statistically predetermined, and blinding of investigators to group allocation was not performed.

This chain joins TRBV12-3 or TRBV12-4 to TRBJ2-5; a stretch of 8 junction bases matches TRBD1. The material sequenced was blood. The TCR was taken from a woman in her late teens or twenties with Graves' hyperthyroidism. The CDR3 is CASSGKVGQGRRKETQYF. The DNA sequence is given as TGTGCCAGCAGTGGAAAGGTCGGACAGGGCAGACGGAAAGAGACCCAGTACTTC.